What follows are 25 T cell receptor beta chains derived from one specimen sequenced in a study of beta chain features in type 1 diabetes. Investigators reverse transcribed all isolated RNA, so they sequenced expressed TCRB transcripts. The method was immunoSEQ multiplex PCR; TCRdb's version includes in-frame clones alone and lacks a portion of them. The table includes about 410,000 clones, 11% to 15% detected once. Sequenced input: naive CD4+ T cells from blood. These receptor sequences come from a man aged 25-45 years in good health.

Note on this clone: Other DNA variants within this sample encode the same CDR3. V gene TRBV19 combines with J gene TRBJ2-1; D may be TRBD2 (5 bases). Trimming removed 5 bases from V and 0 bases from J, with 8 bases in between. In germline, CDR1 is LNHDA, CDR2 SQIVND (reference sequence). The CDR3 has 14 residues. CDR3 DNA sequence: TGTGCCAGTAGTCCGGGGAGCTCCTACAATGAGCAGTTCTTC. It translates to CASSPGSSYNEQFF. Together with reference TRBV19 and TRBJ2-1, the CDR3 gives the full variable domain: DGGITQSPKYLFRKEGQNVTLSCEQNLNHDAMYWYRQDPGQGLRLIYYSQIVNDFQKGDIAEGYSVSREKKESFPLTVTSAQKNPTAFYLCASSPGSSYNEQFFGPGTRLTVL.

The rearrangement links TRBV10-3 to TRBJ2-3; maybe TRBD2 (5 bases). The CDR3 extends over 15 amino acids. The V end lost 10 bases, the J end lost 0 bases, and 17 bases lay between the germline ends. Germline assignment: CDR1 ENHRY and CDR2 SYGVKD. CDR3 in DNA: TGTGCCACGGGAAAAGCGGACCCTAGCACAGATACGCAGTATTTT. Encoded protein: CATGKADPSTDTQYF.

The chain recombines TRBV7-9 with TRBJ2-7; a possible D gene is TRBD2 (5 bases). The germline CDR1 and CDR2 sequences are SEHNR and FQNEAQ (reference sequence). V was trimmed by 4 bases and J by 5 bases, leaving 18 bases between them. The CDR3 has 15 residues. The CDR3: CASSSPAGQIDEQYF. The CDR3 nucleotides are TGTGCCAGCAGCTCCCCCGCGGGCCAGATTGACGAGCAGTACTTC.

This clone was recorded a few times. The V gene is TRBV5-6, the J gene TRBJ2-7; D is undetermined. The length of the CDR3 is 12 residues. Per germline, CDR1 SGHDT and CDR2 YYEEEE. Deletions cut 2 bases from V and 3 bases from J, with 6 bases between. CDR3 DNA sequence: TGTGCCAGCAGCTTTAGCCTCTACGAGCAGTACTTC. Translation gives CASSFSLYEQYF.

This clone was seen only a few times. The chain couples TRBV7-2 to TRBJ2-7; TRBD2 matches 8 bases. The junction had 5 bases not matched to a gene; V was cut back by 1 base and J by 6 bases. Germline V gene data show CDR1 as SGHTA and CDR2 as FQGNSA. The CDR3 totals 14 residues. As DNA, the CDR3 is TGTGCCAGCAGCTTAGAAGGCGGGAGGTTCGAGCAGTACTTC. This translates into CASSLEGGRFEQYF.

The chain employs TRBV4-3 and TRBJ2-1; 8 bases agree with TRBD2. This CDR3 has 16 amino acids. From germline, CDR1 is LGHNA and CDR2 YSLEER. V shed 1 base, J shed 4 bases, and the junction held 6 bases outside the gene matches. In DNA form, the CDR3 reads TGCGCCAGCAGCCAAGCCGTACTAGCGGCATACAATGAGCAGTTCTTC. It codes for CASSQAVLAAYNEQFF.

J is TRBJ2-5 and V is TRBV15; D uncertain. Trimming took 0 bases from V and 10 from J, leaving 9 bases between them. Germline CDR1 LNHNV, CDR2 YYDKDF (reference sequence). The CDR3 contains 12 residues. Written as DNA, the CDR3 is TGTGCCACCAGCAGAGAAAGGCTGATCCAGTACTTC. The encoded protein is CATSRERLIQYF.

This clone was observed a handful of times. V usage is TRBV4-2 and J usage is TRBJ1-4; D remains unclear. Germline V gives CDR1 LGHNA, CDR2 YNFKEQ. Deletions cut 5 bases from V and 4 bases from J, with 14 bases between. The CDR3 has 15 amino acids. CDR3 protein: CASSSPQSVNEKLFF. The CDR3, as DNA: TGTGCCAGCAGCTCTCCTCAGAGCGTTAATGAAAAACTGTTTTTT.

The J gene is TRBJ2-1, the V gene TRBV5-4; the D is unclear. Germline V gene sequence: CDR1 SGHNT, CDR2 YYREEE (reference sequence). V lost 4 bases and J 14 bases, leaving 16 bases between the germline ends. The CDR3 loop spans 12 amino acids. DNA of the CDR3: TGTGCCAGCAGCACGGGCACTACGGGCGAGTTCTTC. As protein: CASSTGTTGEFF.

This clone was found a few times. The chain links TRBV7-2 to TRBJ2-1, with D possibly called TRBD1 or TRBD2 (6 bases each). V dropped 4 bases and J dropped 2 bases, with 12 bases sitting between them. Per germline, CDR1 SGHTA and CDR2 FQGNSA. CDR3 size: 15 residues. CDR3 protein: CASSSEGGTYNEQFF. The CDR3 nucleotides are TGTGCCAGCAGCTCCGAGGGGGGAACCTACAATGAGCAGTTCTTC. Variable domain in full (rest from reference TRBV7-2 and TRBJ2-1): GAGVSQSPSNKVTEKGKDVELRCDPISGHTALYWYRQSLGQGLEFLIYFQGNSAPDKSGLPSDRFSAERTGGSVSTLTIQRTQQEDSAVYLCASSSEGGTYNEQFFGPGTRLTVL.

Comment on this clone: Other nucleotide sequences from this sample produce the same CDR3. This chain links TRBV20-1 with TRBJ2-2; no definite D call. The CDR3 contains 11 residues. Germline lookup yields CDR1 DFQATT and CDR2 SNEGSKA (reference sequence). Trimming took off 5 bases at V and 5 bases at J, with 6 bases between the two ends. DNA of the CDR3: TGCAGTGCTTCCCGTACCGGGGAGCTGTTTTTT. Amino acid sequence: CSASRTGELFF.

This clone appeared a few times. The CDR3 reads CSGHRDGEAFF. The DNA of the CDR3 is TGCAGCGGCCACAGGGATGGTGAAGCTTTCTTT. The V gene is TRBV29-1, the J gene TRBJ1-1, with D perhaps matching TRBD1 (6 bases). Germline-derived CDR1 and CDR2 are SQVTM and ANQGSEA. V lost 7 bases and J 7 bases, leaving 13 bases between the germline ends. CDR3 size: 11 residues.

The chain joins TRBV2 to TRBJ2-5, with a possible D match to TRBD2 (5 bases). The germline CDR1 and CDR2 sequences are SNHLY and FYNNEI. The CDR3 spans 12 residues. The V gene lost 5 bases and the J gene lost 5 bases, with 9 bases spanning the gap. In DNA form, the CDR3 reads TGTGCCAGCAGTCTAGCTACGGAGACCCAGTACTTC. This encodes CASSLATETQYF.

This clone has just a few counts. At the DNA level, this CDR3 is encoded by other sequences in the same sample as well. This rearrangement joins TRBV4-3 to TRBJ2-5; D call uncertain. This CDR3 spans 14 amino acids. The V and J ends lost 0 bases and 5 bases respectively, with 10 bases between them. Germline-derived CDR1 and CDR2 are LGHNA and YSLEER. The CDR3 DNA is TGCGCCAGCAGCCAAGATTCGGGTGGGGAGACCCAGTACTTC. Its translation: CASSQDSGGETQYF.

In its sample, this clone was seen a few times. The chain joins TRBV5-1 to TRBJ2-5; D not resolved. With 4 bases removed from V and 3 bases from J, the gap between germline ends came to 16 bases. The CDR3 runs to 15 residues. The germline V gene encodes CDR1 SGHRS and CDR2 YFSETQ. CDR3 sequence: CASSISTQKEETQYF. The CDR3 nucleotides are TGCGCCAGCAGCATCTCTACCCAGAAAGAAGAGACCCAGTACTTC.

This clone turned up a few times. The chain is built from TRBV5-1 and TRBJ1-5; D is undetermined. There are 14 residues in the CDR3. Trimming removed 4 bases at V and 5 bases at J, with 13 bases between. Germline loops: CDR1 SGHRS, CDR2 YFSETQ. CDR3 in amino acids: CASSPGHLDQPQHF. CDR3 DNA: TGCGCCAGCAGCCCTGGGCACTTAGATCAGCCCCAGCATTTT.

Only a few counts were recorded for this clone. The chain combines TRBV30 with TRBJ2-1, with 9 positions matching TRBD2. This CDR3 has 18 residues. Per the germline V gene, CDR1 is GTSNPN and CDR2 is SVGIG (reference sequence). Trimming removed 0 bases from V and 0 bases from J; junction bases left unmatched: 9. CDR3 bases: TGTGCCTGGAGTGTATTGAGTAGCGGGGGCAGCTCCTACAATGAGCAGTTCTTC. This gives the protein CAWSVLSSGGSSYNEQFF.

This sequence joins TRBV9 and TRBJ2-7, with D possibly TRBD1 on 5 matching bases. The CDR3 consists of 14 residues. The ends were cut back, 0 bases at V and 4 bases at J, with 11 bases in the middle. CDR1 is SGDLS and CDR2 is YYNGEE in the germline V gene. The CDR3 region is CASSVGAGQYEQYF. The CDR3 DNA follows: TGTGCCAGCAGCGTAGGGGCAGGGCAGTACGAGCAGTACTTC.

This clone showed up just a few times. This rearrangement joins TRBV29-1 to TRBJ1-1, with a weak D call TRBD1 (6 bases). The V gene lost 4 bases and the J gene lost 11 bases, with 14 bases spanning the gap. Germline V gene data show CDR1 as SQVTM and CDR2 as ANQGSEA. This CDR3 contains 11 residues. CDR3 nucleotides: TGCAGCGTTGGACGTGGGCAGGGGGCTTTCTTT. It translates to CSVGRGQGAFF.

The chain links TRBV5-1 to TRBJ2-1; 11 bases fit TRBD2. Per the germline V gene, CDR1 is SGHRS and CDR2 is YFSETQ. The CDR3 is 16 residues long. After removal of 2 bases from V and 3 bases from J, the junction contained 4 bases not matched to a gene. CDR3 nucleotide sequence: TGCGCCAGCAGCTTAGAACTAGCGGGAGACTACAATGAGCAGTTCTTC. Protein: CASSLELAGDYNEQFF.

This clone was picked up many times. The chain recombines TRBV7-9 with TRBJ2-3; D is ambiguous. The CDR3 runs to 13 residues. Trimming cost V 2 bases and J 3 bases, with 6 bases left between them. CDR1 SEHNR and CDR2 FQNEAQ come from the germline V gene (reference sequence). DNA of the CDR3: TGTGCCAGCAGCTTAAAGGGAACAGATACGCAGTATTTT. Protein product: CASSLKGTDTQYF.

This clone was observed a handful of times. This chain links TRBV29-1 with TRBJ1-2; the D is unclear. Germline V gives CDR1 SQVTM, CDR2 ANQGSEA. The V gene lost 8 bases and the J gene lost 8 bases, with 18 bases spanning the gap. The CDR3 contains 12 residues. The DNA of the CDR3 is TGCAGCACCAGGTCAGGCCTGGGGGGCTACACCTTC. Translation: CSTRSGLGGYTF.

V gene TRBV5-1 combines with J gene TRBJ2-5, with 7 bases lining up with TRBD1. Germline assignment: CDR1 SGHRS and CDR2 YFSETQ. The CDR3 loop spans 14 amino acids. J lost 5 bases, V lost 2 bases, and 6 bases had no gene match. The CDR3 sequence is CASSLVGGGETQYF. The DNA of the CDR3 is TGCGCCAGCAGCTTAGTAGGGGGCGGTGAGACCCAGTACTTC.

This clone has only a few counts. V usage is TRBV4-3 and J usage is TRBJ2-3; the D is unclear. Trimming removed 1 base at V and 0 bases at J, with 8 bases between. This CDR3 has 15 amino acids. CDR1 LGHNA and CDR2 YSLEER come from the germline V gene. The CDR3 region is CASSQGGYSTDTQYF. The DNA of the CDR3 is TGCGCCAGCAGCCAAGGAGGCTATAGCACAGATACGCAGTATTTT.

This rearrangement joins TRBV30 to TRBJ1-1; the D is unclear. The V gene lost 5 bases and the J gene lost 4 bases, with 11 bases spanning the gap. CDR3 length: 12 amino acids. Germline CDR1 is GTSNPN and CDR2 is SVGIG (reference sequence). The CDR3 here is CAWAALGTEAFF. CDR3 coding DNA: TGTGCCTGGGCCGCCCTTGGCACTGAAGCTTTCTTT.